Only a few counts were recorded for the clone carrying this T cell receptor (beta chain). The antigen remains undetermined. Assay: immunoSEQ multiplex PCR; the TCRdb copy retains only in-frame clones and omits some. This repertoire shows around 350,000 clones, 86% found once; its top ten account for under 0.95%. This entry belongs to a study of cytomegalovirus exposure and HLA in healthy donors. Study as a whole: The 120 or so validation repertoires were reported in a later analysis to have been generated on the same platform as the approximately 700 first-cohort repertoires.

Broader study findings: Overall, roughly 170 TCR beta chains were annotated as cytomegalovirus-associated. In vitro experiments confirmed that three CMV-associated chains were specific for CMV antigens.

Donors came from a validation cohort of 95 to 150 subjects, distinct from the first 666-subject cohort. CDR1 MDHEN and CDR2 SYDVKM come from the germline V gene. Trimming shortened V by 10 bases and J by 6 bases, and 16 bases separated the two germline ends. The CDR3 spans 13 residues. Sequences were obtained from PBMCs. This clonotype was obtained from a woman aged 18-29 years in good health and CMV-seronegative. V usage is TRBV28 and J usage is TRBJ2-1; D is possibly TRBD2 (5 bases). The CDR3 is CATHTGKFNEQFF. The CDR3 nucleotides are TGTGCCACCCACACGGGAAAATTCAATGAGCAGTTCTTC.